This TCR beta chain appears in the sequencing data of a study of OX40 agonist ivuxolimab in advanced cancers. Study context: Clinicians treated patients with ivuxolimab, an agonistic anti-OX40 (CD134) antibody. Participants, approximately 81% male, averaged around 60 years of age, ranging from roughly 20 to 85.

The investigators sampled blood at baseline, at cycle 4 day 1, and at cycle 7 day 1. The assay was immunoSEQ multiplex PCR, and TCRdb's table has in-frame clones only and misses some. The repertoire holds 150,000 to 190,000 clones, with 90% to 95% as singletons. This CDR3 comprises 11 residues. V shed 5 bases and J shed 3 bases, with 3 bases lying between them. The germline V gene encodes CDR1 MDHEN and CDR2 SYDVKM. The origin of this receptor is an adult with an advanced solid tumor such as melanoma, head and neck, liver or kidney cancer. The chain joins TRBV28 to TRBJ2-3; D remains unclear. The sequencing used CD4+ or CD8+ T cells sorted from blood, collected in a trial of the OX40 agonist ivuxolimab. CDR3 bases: TGTGCCAGCAGTGAGACAGATACGCAGTATTTT. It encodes CASSETDTQYF.